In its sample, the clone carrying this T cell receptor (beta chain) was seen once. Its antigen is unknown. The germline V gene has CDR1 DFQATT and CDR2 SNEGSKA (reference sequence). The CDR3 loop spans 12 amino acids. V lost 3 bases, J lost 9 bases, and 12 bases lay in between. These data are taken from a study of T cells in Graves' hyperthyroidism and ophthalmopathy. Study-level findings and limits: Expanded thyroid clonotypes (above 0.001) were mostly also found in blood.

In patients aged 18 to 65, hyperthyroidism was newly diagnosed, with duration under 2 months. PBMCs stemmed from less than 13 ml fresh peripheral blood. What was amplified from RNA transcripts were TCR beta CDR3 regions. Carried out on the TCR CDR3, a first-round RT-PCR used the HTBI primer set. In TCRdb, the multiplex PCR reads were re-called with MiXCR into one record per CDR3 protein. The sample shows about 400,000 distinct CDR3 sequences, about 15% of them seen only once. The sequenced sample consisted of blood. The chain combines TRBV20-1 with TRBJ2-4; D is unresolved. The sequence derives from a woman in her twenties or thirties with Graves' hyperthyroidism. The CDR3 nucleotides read TGCAGTGCTAGCGCCGTCACGGGCATTCAGTACTTC. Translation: CSASAVTGIQYF.